Below are 22 T cell receptor beta chains sequenced from a single sample in a study of blood T cells in healthy people across ages. The second PCR ran about 6 to 12 cycles with a sample-barcoded 5' primer and J-beta primers. TCRdb re-called the 5' RACE reads with MiXCR, one entry per CDR3 protein. The repertoire consists of more than 1,400,000 distinct CDR3 sequences, with roughly 40% occurring once and the leading ten covering under 8%. Material for sequencing was blood. Source of these receptors: a woman between 18 and 29 years old in good health.

This clonotype was seen a few times. This chain connects TRBV6-1 to TRBJ2-1; TRBD1 aligns across 9 bases. V was pared by 2 bases and J by 4 bases, with 12 bases of the junction left unmatched. Germline lookup yields CDR1 MNHNS and CDR2 SASEGT. This CDR3 contains 18 residues. This CDR3 is CASSELSGDRGEYNEQFF. As DNA, the CDR3 is TGTGCCAGCAGTGAACTTAGTGGAGACAGGGGGGAGTACAATGAGCAGTTCTTC.

V usage is TRBV11-2 and J usage is TRBJ2-7, with 7 bases that match TRBD1. The germline V gene encodes CDR1 SGHAT and CDR2 FQNNGV. The CDR3 has 15 amino acids. With 0 bases clipped from V and 4 bases from J, the junction kept 6 bases outside the gene matches. CDR3 residues: CASSLDLGQSYEQYF. The CDR3 coding sequence is TGTGCCAGCAGCTTAGATTTGGGACAGAGTTACGAGCAGTACTTC. Using reference TRBV11-2 and TRBJ2-7 for the parts outside the CDR3, the full variable domain is EAGVAQSPRYKIIEKRQSVAFWCNPISGHATLYWYQQILGQGPKLLIQFQNNGVVDDSQLPKDRFSAERLKGVDSTLKIQPAKLEDSAVYLCASSLDLGQSYEQYFGPGTRLTVT.

This clonotype came up a few times. This chain joins TRBV10-3 and TRBJ2-5, with 7 bases matching TRBD1. The germline CDR1 and CDR2 sequences are ENHRY and SYGVKD. V trimming: 6 bases; J trimming: 2 bases; junction bases outside the gene matches: 3. The CDR3 extends over 13 amino acids. Here the CDR3 reads CAIRGQPQETQYF. The DNA of the CDR3 is TGTGCCATCAGGGGACAGCCTCAAGAGACCCAGTACTTC.

The J gene is TRBJ2-5, the V gene TRBV5-1; 9 bases align to TRBD2. The CDR3 totals 14 residues. With V trimmed by 3 bases and J by 7 bases, 7 bases remained unmatched. Germline-derived CDR1 and CDR2 are SGHRS and YFSETQ. As DNA, the CDR3 is TGCGCCAGCAGCTCGTTAGCGGGAGAGGGGACCCAGTACTTC. Amino acid sequence: CASSSLAGEGTQYF.

This chain connects TRBV6-5 to TRBJ1-5, with a weak D call TRBD1 (5 bases). CDR1 is MNHEY and CDR2 is SVGAGI in the germline V gene. The CDR3 has 16 amino acids. Trimming removed 6 bases from V and 0 bases from J, with 15 bases in between. The CDR3 is CASRPRVSNSNQPQHF. The CDR3 DNA is TGTGCCAGCAGACCCAGGGTCTCCAATAGCAATCAGCCCCAGCATTTT.

The chain combines TRBV4-1 with TRBJ2-1; D is possibly TRBD2 (6 bases). Germline V gene lookup returns CDR1 MGHRA and CDR2 YSYEKL. V gave up 7 bases and J gave up 4 bases, with 17 bases separating them. The CDR3 is made up of 15 amino acids. DNA of the CDR3: TGCGCCAGCAATAACCAGGGAGGCTCGTACAATGAGCAGTTCTTC. Translating it yields CASNNQGGSYNEQFF.

The J gene is TRBJ2-3, the V gene TRBV25-1; no clear D. The CDR3 is 15 residues long. Germline assignment: CDR1 MGHDK and CDR2 SYGVNS. V lost 6 bases and J 0 bases, leaving 13 bases between the germline ends. Here the CDR3 reads CASSRRTDSTDTQYF. The CDR3 DNA reads TGTGCCAGCAGCCGAAGGACGGACAGCACAGATACGCAGTATTTT.

V is TRBV29-1 and J is TRBJ1-2; TRBD1 matches 7 bases. The CDR3 is 14 residues long. CDR1 and CDR2 (germline): SQVTM, ANQGSEA. V dropped 5 bases and J dropped 2; count of bases not matched to a gene: 8. Here the CDR3 DNA reads TGCAGCGTTAAGCCGGGACAGTTAAACTATGGCTACACCTTC. Amino acid sequence: CSVKPGQLNYGYTF.

This clonotype was counted a few times. The chain recombines TRBV20-1 with TRBJ2-1; 14 nucleotides align to TRBD2. The trim removed 7 bases at V and 7 bases at J, leaving 9 bases unmatched. The CDR3 is 15 amino acids. The germline V gene encodes CDR1 DFQATT and CDR2 SNEGSKA (reference sequence). CDR3 in amino acids: CSVNPGLAGVNEQFF. CDR3 DNA sequence: TGCAGTGTCAACCCGGGACTAGCGGGAGTTAATGAGCAGTTCTTC.

The sample holds a few counts of this clonotype. The chain has TRBV10-3 and TRBJ1-6; 9 bases fit TRBD1. J lost 7 bases, V lost 6 bases, and 4 bases had no gene match. This CDR3 has 14 amino acids. CDR1 ENHRY and CDR2 SYGVKD come from the germline V gene. CDR3 in amino acids: CAISWTGVNSPLHF. The CDR3 DNA is TGTGCCATCAGCTGGACAGGGGTCAATTCACCCCTCCACTTT.

This sequence joins TRBV7-9 and TRBJ2-7, with no clear D. This CDR3 is built from 11 residues. CDR1 is SEHNR and CDR2 is FQNEAQ in the germline V gene (reference sequence). Trimming shortened V by 3 bases and J by 9 bases, and 9 bases separated the two germline ends. As DNA, the CDR3 is TGTGCCAGCAGCTTTGAGGCAGGGCAGTACTTC. It specifies CASSFEAGQYF.

This clonotype was counted between two and nine times. V is TRBV20-1 and J is TRBJ2-1; D is unresolved. This CDR3 is 10 amino acids long. The germline V gene encodes CDR1 DFQATT and CDR2 SNEGSKA (reference sequence). Trimming left V 3 bases short and J 8 bases short, with 5 bases between. The chain's CDR3 is CSASKDEQFF. CDR3 sequence (DNA): TGCAGTGCTAGCAAGGATGAGCAGTTCTTC.

Regarding this clonotype: This CDR3 is missing its conserved last phenylalanine or tryptophan, likely due to a read error. V and J are TRBV4-1 and TRBJ1-6, with D uncertain. Trimming took 4 bases from V and 10 from J, leaving 11 bases between them. This CDR3 has 13 residues. Per germline, CDR1 MGHRA and CDR2 YSYEKL. The CDR3 DNA reads as TGCGCCAGCAGCCCCCCCTCGGGCTCACCCCTCCACGTT. This sequence encodes CASSPPSGSPLHV.

This chain uses TRBV7-3 with TRBJ2-5; 7 bases agree with TRBD1. Trimming took 1 base from V and 11 from J; bases not matched to a gene: 19. In germline, CDR1 is SGHTA, CDR2 FQGTGA. This CDR3 is 17 amino acids long. CDR3 in DNA: TGTGCCAGCAGCTTAAAAGGGGGCCCCAGTAGTTACAATGAGCAGTACTTC. The encoded protein is CASSLKGGPSSYNEQYF.

This clonotype showed up just a few times. This chain joins TRBV7-8 and TRBJ2-1, with TRBD2 matching over 8 bases. Germline-derived CDR1 and CDR2 are SGHVS and FQNEAQ. The CDR3 consists of 18 residues. V trimming: 5 bases; J trimming: 3 bases; junction bases outside the gene matches: 15. The CDR3 DNA is TGTGCCAGCAGCCCACTCTATGAAGCGGGAGTTATCTACAATGAGCAGTTCTTC. Encoded protein: CASSPLYEAGVIYNEQFF.

The chain joins TRBV10-3 to TRBJ1-2; 8 positions match TRBD1. This CDR3 has 20 residues. V lost 2 bases to trimming and J lost 4 bases; unmatched junction nucleotides: 21. Looked up from germline, CDR1 is ENHRY and CDR2 is SYGVKD. The CDR3 bases are TGTGCCATCAGTGAGCCGACCCAGGGGGCGCCGGCGGACGGCGGCTATGGCTACACCTTC. Protein sequence: CAISEPTQGAPADGGYGYTF.

V and J are TRBV9 and TRBJ1-1; D is unclear. The germline V and J ends were trimmed by 6 bases and 0 bases, with 15 bases remaining between them. The CDR3 is 15 residues long. The V gene's germline CDR1 is SGDLS and CDR2 YYNGEE. CDR3 residues: CASTASGRMNTEAFF. In DNA form, the CDR3 reads TGTGCCAGCACCGCTTCCGGGCGGATGAACACTGAAGCTTTCTTT.

This clonotype was found a few times. The chain links TRBV27 to TRBJ1-2, with D hard to call. V lost 1 base and J 7 bases, leaving 13 bases between the germline ends. Germline CDR1 and CDR2: MNHEY and SMNVEV (reference sequence). The CDR3 loop spans 14 amino acids. The chain's CDR3 is CASSLFPAVAGYTF. The CDR3 nucleotides are TGTGCCAGCAGTTTATTCCCAGCGGTGGCTGGCTACACCTTC.

The chain combines TRBV20-1 with TRBJ2-1, with TRBD2 matching over 14 bases. The junction had 3 bases not matched to a gene; V was cut back by 5 bases and J by 6 bases. CDR1 is DFQATT and CDR2 is SNEGSKA in the germline V gene (reference sequence). CDR3 length equals 14 residues. CDR3 region: CSAWGTSGGNEQFF. CDR3 in DNA: TGCAGTGCTTGGGGGACTAGCGGGGGCAATGAGCAGTTCTTC.

V and J are TRBV29-1 and TRBJ2-7; a weak D match, TRBD1 (6 bases). The CDR3 loop spans 13 amino acids. The germline V gene encodes CDR1 SQVTM and CDR2 ANQGSEA. Trimming cost V 6 bases and J 3 bases, with 15 bases left between them. The CDR3, as DNA: TGCAGCGTGGGGGCAGGGGCGAACTACGAGCAGTACTTC. It encodes CSVGAGANYEQYF.

The table lists this clonotype with a few counts. The chain couples TRBV7-9 to TRBJ2-7; 9 bases align to TRBD1. V lost 4 bases to trimming and J lost 3 bases; unmatched junction nucleotides: 7. Germline CDR1 is SEHNR and CDR2 is FQNEAQ (reference sequence). The CDR3 covers 15 residues. CDR3 DNA: TGTGCCAGCAGCTCGGGACAGGGCCAAGTCTACGAGCAGTACTTC. Its translation: CASSSGQGQVYEQYF.

The chain uses TRBV2 and TRBJ2-3; TRBD1 might be the D (5 bases). The V end lost 8 bases, the J end lost 2 bases, and 20 bases lay between the germline ends. There are 16 residues in the CDR3. Germline V gives CDR1 SNHLY, CDR2 FYNNEI. CDR3 region: CASAFLDSFSTDTQYF. DNA of the CDR3: TGTGCCAGCGCGTTCCTTGACAGCTTCTCCACAGATACGCAGTATTTT.